At least ten counts were recorded for the clone carrying this T cell receptor beta chain. This sample is drawn from a study of metastatic and nonmetastatic thyroid tumors. Treatment of any kind had been given to no patient before thyroid surgery. From the PCR reads, TCRdb re-called clones with MiXCR. This sample has about 27,000 clones, with around an eighth found just once. Germline lookup yields CDR1 DFQATT and CDR2 SNEGSKA (reference sequence). The CDR3 contains 12 residues. V lost 0 bases to trimming and J lost 12 bases, with 13 bases between them. The source is a female donor with papillary thyroid cancer or a benign thyroid nodule (not recorded which). Some clones in this sample may be carry-over from other donors' samples. This chain joins TRBV20-1 and TRBJ2-3; TRBD2 is a possible D gene (6 bases). Sequenced input: blood. The CDR3 DNA reads as TGCAGTGCTAGAGATGGGACTGGAGTTCAGTATTTT. Translation gives CSARDGTGVQYF.